The next 27 T cell receptor beta chains were all read from a single sample in a study of shared clonotypes between healthy human individuals. Assay: immunoSEQ multiplex PCR; the TCRdb copy retains only in-frame clones and omits some. The table has around 1,000,000 clones, 77% seen once. Material: memory CD4+ T cells from PBMCs. Regarding subset: CD45RA-negative fraction. Receptors originate from a man between 18 and 35 years old in good health. Some clones in this sample may be carry-over from other donors' samples.

The genes are TRBV6-1 and TRBJ1-2; 10 positions agree with TRBD1. V was pared by 4 bases and J by 7 bases, with 6 bases of the junction left unmatched. Germline CDR1 is MNHNS and CDR2 is SASEGT. The CDR3 contains 14 residues. The CDR3 spells CASSVVGQGSGYTF. The CDR3 DNA is TGTGCCAGCAGTGTGGTGGGACAGGGGTCTGGCTACACCTTC.

V gene TRBV4-3 combines with J gene TRBJ2-1; either TRBD1 or TRBD2 may supply D (5 bases each). In germline, CDR1 is LGHNA, CDR2 YSLEER. Trimming pared 5 bases from V and 12 bases from J, leaving 26 bases between. This CDR3 has 16 residues. The CDR3 spells CASSIGPRDRPRGQFF. The CDR3 DNA is TGCGCCAGCAGCATCGGGCCCCGGGACCGTCCCCGGGGGCAGTTCTTC.

This clone was picked up one time. This sequence joins TRBV7-6 and TRBJ1-2; D possibly corresponds to TRBD1 (5 bases). The germline V gene encodes CDR1 SGHVS and CDR2 FNYEAQ. Trimming shortened V by 1 base and J by 7 bases, and 16 bases separated the two germline ends. The CDR3 contains 15 residues. CDR3 DNA sequence: TGTGCCAGCAGCTTAGACACTGGGGGAGTGGCTGGCTACACCTTC. Its translation: CASSLDTGGVAGYTF. Looking up the rest from reference TRBV7-6 and TRBJ1-2 gives the full variable domain: GAGVSQSPRYKVTKRGQDVALRCDPISGHVSLYWYRQALGQGPEFLTYFNYEAQQDKSGLPNDRFSAERPEGSISTLTIQRTEQRDSAMYRCASSLDTGGVAGYTFGSGTRLTVV.

V gene TRBV28 combines with J gene TRBJ2-2; unclear D gene. The V end was cut by 5 bases, the J end by 0 bases, with 10 bases between. This CDR3 comprises 15 residues. Germline CDR1 and CDR2: MDHEN and SYDVKM. The CDR3 is CASSTVGANTGELFF. CDR3 nucleotide sequence: TGTGCCAGCAGTACCGTCGGCGCGAACACCGGGGAGCTGTTTTTT.

CDR3 in amino acids: CASTHGGFMNTEAFF. The CDR3 DNA reads TGTGCCAGTACCCACGGGGGGTTCATGAACACTGAAGCTTTCTTT. This rearrangement joins TRBV19 to TRBJ1-1; a possible D gene is TRBD1 (5 bases). This CDR3 spans 15 amino acids. The ends were cut back, 7 bases at V and 0 bases at J, with 15 bases in the middle. Germline lookup yields CDR1 LNHDA and CDR2 SQIVND (reference sequence).

V usage is TRBV5-5 and J usage is TRBJ1-2; D is uncertain. The CDR3 is 11 residues long. The germline V gene has CDR1 SGHKS and CDR2 YYEKEE (reference sequence). V lost 3 bases and J lost 3, with 3 bases in between. Here the CDR3 reads CASSSDYGYTF. The CDR3 coding sequence is TGTGCCAGCAGCTCCGACTATGGCTACACCTTC.

The chain combines TRBV7-2 with TRBJ2-6; unclear D gene. From germline, CDR1 is SGHTA and CDR2 FQGNSA. Trimming took off 4 bases at V and 0 bases at J, with 16 bases between the two ends. This CDR3 is 18 amino acids long. The CDR3 DNA follows: TGTGCCAGCAGCTCCGATCGGGCCAAATTCTCTGGGGCCAACGTCCTGACTTTC. Residues: CASSSDRAKFSGANVLTF.

This clone was seen a single time. This chain connects TRBV7-2 to TRBJ1-2; D unclear. CDR1 is SGHTA, CDR2 FQGNSA, per germline. The germline V and J ends were trimmed by 2 bases and 2 bases, with 9 bases remaining between them. The CDR3 consists of 14 residues. This CDR3 reads CASSLSGGNYGYTF. DNA of the CDR3: TGTGCCAGCAGCTTATCCGGCGGGAACTATGGCTACACCTTC.

J is TRBJ2-1 and V is TRBV5-1; D is perhaps TRBD1 (5 bases). V lost 2 bases and J 12 bases, leaving 21 bases between the germline ends. CDR3 size: 15 residues. The germline gives CDR1 SGHRS, CDR2 YFSETQ. Written as DNA, the CDR3 is TGCGCCAGCAGCTTAAATGCCATTCAGGGTGTCGTGCAGTTCTTC. As protein: CASSLNAIQGVVQFF. Supplemented by reference TRBV5-1 and TRBJ2-1, the full variable domain reads KAGVTQTPRYLIKTRGQQVTLSCSPISGHRSVSWYQQTPGQGLQFLFEYFSETQRNKGNFPGRFSGRQFSNSRSEMNVSTLELGDSALYLCASSLNAIQGVVQFFGPGTRLTVL.

The chain carries TRBV29-1 and TRBJ2-7; 13 bases match TRBD2. Germline trimming cut 1 base from V and 7 bases from J; bases unmatched to any gene: 4. Per the germline V gene, CDR1 is SQVTM and CDR2 is ANQGSEA. The length of the CDR3 is 14 residues. The CDR3 DNA sequence: TGCAGCGTTGAAGCCGGACTAGCGGGAGAGGAGCAGTACTTC. Its translation is CSVEAGLAGEEQYF.

This rearrangement joins TRBV19 to TRBJ2-1; 16 nucleotides match TRBD2. V shed 7 bases and J 15 bases; nucleotides not matched to a gene: 9. CDR3 length: 14 residues. In germline, CDR1 is LNHDA, CDR2 SQIVND (reference sequence). CDR3 sequence: CASTEGLAGGFRFF. CDR3 nucleotide sequence: TGTGCCAGTACCGAGGGACTAGCGGGAGGGTTTCGGTTCTTC.

The chain is built from TRBV2 and TRBJ2-7, with a weak D call TRBD2 (6 bases). The CDR3 is 13 amino acids. Germline assignment: CDR1 SNHLY and CDR2 FYNNEI. Trimming took 4 bases from V and 3 from J, leaving 10 bases between them. The CDR3 DNA follows: TGTGCCAGCAGTGCGGGACTGAACTACGAGCAGTACTTC. Its translation is CASSAGLNYEQYF.

This chain links TRBV28 with TRBJ1-2; 10 bases agree with TRBD1. CDR1 is MDHEN, CDR2 SYDVKM, per germline. Germline trimming cut 4 bases from V and 4 bases from J; bases unmatched to any gene: 18. CDR3 length equals 19 residues. The CDR3 DNA is TGTGCCAGCAGTTCGAACTCCGGGACAGGGGCCTCAATACCCTATGGCTACACCTTC. Translated, it gives CASSSNSGTGASIPYGYTF.

This clone was counted a few times. The same CDR3 can be traced to other DNA sequences in this sample. This sequence joins TRBV27 and TRBJ2-3; D is unclear. The length of the CDR3 is 12 residues. V was cut by 4 bases and J by 2 bases, with 4 bases left in between. Germline loops: CDR1 MNHEY, CDR2 SMNVEV (reference sequence). The CDR3 DNA reads as TGTGCCAGCAGTTCTAACACAGATACGCAGTATTTT. Amino acids: CASSSNTDTQYF.

This clone was found many times. The chain uses TRBV4-3 and TRBJ2-6; no reliable D call. The V end was cut by 0 bases, the J end by 0 bases, with 6 bases between. Germline loops: CDR1 LGHNA, CDR2 YSLEER. The CDR3 covers 16 residues. The CDR3, as DNA: TGCGCCAGCAGCCAAGAAATGAGCTCTGGGGCCAACGTCCTGACTTTC. Amino acid sequence: CASSQEMSSGANVLTF.

The rearrangement links TRBV18 to TRBJ1-5; D uncertain. Germline lookup yields CDR1 KGHSH and CDR2 LQKENI. CDR3 length: 16 amino acids. Trimming pared 4 bases from V and 0 bases from J, leaving 13 bases between. Here the CDR3 DNA reads TGTGCCAGCTCACAGAGACAAGTTAATAGCAATCAGCCCCAGCATTTT. Protein sequence: CASSQRQVNSNQPQHF. The full variable domain, rest sourced from reference TRBV18 and TRBJ1-5, is NAGVMQNPRHLVRRRGQEARLRCSPMKGHSHVYWYRQLPEEGLKFMVYLQKENIIDESGMPKERFSAEFPKEGPSILRIQQVVRGDSAAYFCASSQRQVNSNQPQHFGDGTRLSIL.

This clone was counted between two and nine times. The chain carries TRBV11-2 and TRBJ2-7; D might be TRBD2 (6 bases). V was trimmed by 1 base and J by 2 bases, leaving 12 bases between them. Germline V gives CDR1 SGHAT, CDR2 FQNNGV. This CDR3 is 15 amino acids long. The CDR3 loop is CASSLGGVGPYEQYF. The CDR3, as DNA: TGTGCCAGCAGCTTAGGCGGGGTAGGACCCTACGAGCAGTACTTC.

A remark on this clone: This specimen includes other DNA sequences encoding the same CDR3. V usage is TRBV27 and J usage is TRBJ2-7; TRBD2 might be the D (5 bases). The CDR3 is 14 amino acids. V shed 2 bases and J shed 0 bases, with 8 bases lying between them. Germline-derived CDR1 and CDR2 are MNHEY and SMNVEV (reference sequence). CDR3: CASSLSGSSYEQYF. CDR3 bases: TGTGCCAGCAGTTTAAGTGGGAGCTCCTACGAGCAGTACTTC.

The V gene is TRBV27, the J gene TRBJ2-2; D gene unclear. V was shortened by 3 bases and J by 5 bases, with 13 bases between the two germline ends. This CDR3 comprises 15 residues. In germline, CDR1 is MNHEY, CDR2 SMNVEV (reference sequence). CDR3 bases: TGTGCCAGCAGTTTCAGCAGACCTGGTACCGGGGAGCTGTTTTTT. It is translated as CASSFSRPGTGELFF.

The rearrangement joins TRBV5-1 to TRBJ2-3; the D is unclear. Trimming stripped 7 bases from V and 0 bases from J, with 9 bases between. The germline gives CDR1 SGHRS, CDR2 YFSETQ. The CDR3 runs 13 residues. The CDR3 nucleotides read TGCGCCAGCGGTTCGATGAGCACAGATACGCAGTATTTT. Its protein product is CASGSMSTDTQYF.

The chain couples TRBV11-2 to TRBJ1-2; D uncertain. Germline lookup yields CDR1 SGHAT and CDR2 FQNNGV. The CDR3 spans 14 residues. V lost 2 bases and J lost 0, with 7 bases in between. The DNA of the CDR3 is TGTGCCAGCAGCTTACAGGCTTCTAACTATGGCTACACCTTC. Translated, it gives CASSLQASNYGYTF.

This clone was seen more than once but under ten times. The rearrangement uses TRBV5-8 and TRBJ1-1; D remains unclear. Germline lookup yields CDR1 SGHTS and CDR2 YDEGEE. Trimming removed 6 bases from V and 4 bases from J, with 13 bases in between. This CDR3 has 13 residues. CDR3 sequence reads: CASIRRAITEAFF. The CDR3 nucleotides are TGTGCCAGCATCCGAAGAGCGATCACTGAAGCTTTCTTT.

The chain is built from TRBV7-2 and TRBJ1-2; D is possibly TRBD1 (5 bases). Germline values: CDR1 SGHTA, CDR2 FQGNSA. The CDR3 covers 14 residues. Trimming took off 8 bases at V and 3 bases at J, with 16 bases between the two ends. Here the CDR3 DNA reads TGTGCCAGCTCAACCTCCCGGGACGACTATGGCTACACCTTC. Protein: CASSTSRDDYGYTF. The whole variable domain, filled in from reference TRBV7-2 and TRBJ1-2, reads GAGVSQSPSNKVTEKGKDVELRCDPISGHTALYWYRQSLGQGLEFLIYFQGNSAPDKSGLPSDRFSAERTGGSVSTLTIQRTQQEDSAVYLCASSTSRDDYGYTFGSGTRLTVV.

The genes are TRBV29-1 and TRBJ2-3, with a possible D match to TRBD2 (5 bases). V shed 4 bases and J shed 1 base, with 9 bases lying between them. The germline V gene has CDR1 SQVTM and CDR2 ANQGSEA. The CDR3 loop spans 13 amino acids. The CDR3 loop reads CSVAAGGTDTQYF. The CDR3 DNA reads TGCAGCGTTGCGGCGGGTGGCACAGATACGCAGTATTTT.

The genes are TRBV6-6 and TRBJ1-1; no clear D gene. This CDR3 region has 14 residues. The V end was cut by 6 bases, the J end by 1 base, with 12 bases between. Looked up from germline, CDR1 is MNHNY and CDR2 is SVGAGI (reference sequence). CDR3 amino acids: CASRHGRQNTEAFF. For the CDR3, the DNA is TGTGCCAGCAGGCACGGACGACAGAACACTGAAGCTTTCTTT.

The gene calls are TRBV6-1 and TRBJ2-1, with 8 bases matching TRBD1. Germline V CDR1 and CDR2: MNHNS, SASEGT. V lost 7 bases and J lost 10; bases outside the gene matches: 12. The CDR3 consists of 14 residues. As DNA, the CDR3 is TGTGCCAGCAATAACCCGGACAGGGCTCACGAGCAGTTCTTC. Amino acid sequence: CASNNPDRAHEQFF.

V and J are TRBV7-2 and TRBJ1-5; possible D gene TRBD1, 6 bases. V dropped 5 bases and J dropped 4 bases, with 18 bases sitting between them. Germline-derived CDR1 and CDR2 are SGHTA and FQGNSA. There are 16 residues in the CDR3. The DNA of the CDR3 is TGTGCCAGCAGCCTTCAAATGGGGGGCGGGAATCAGCCCCAGCATTTT. This gives the protein CASSLQMGGGNQPQHF.